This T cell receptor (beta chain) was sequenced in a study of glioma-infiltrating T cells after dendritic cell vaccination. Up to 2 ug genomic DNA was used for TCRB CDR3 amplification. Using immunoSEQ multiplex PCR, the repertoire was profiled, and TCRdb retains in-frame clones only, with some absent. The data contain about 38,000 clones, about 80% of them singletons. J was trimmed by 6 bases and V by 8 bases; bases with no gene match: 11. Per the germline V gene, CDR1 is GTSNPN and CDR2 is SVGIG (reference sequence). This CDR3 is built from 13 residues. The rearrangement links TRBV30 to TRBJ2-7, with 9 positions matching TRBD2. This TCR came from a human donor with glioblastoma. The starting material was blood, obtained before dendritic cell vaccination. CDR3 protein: CAQGRGGDPEQYF. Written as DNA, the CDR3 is TGTGCCCAGGGGCGGGGGGGCGACCCCGAGCAGTACTTC.